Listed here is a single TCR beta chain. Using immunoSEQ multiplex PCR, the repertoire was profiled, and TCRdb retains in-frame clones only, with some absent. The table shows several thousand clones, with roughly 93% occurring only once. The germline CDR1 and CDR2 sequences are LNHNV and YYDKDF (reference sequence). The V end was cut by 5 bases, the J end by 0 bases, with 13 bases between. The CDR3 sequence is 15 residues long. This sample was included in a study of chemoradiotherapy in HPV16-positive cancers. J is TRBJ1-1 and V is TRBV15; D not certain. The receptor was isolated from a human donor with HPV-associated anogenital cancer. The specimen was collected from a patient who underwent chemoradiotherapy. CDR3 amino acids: CATSSQTNMNTEAFF. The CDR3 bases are TGTGCCACCAGCTCACAGACAAATATGAACACTGAAGCTTTCTTT.